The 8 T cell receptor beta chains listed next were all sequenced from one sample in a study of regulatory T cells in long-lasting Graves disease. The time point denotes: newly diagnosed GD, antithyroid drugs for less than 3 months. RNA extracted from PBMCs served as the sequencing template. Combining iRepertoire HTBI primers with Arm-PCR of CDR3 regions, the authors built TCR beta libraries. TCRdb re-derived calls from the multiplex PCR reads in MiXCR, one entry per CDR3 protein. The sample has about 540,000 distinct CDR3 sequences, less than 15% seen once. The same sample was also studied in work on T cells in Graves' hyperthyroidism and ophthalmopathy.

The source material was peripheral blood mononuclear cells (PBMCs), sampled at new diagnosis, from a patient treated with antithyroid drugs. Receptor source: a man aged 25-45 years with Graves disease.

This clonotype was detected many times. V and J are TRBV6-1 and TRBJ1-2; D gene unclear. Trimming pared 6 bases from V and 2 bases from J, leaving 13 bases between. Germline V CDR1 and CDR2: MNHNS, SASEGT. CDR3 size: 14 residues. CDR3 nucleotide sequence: TGTGCCAGCAGCACCCCCCGGAGAAACTATGGCTACACCTTC. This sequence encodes CASSTPRRNYGYTF.

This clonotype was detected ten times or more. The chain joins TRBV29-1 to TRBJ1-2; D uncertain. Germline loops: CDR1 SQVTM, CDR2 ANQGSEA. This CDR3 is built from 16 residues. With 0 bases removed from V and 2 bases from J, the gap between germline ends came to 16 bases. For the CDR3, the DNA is TGCAGCGTTGAAGATCCATGGGCAGGTCCAAACTATGGCTACACCTTC. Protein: CSVEDPWAGPNYGYTF.

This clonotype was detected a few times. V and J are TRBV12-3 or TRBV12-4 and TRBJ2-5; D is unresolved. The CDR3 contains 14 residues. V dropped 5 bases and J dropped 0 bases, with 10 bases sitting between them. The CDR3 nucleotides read TGTGCCAGCAGTGGGAAGGTTCACCAAGAGACCCAGTACTTC. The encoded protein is CASSGKVHQETQYF.

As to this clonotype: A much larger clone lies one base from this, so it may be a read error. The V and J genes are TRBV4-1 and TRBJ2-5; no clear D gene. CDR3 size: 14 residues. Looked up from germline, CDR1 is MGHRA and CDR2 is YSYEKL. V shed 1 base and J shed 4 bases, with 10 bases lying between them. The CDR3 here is CASSQAGRRETQYF. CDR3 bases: TGCGCCAGCAGCCAAGCTGGCAGGCGAGAGACCCAGTACTTC.

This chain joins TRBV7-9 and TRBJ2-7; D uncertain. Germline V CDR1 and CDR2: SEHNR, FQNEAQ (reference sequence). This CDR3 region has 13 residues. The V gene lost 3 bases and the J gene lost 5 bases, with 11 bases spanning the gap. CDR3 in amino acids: CASSFTGLNEQYF. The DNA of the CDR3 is TGTGCCAGCAGCTTTACGGGCCTTAACGAGCAGTACTTC.

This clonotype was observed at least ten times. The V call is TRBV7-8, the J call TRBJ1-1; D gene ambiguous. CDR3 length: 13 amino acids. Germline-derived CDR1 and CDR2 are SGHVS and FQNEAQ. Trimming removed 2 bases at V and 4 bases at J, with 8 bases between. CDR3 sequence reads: CASSLSSGTEAFF. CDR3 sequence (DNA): TGTGCCAGCAGCTTATCCAGTGGCACTGAAGCTTTCTTT.

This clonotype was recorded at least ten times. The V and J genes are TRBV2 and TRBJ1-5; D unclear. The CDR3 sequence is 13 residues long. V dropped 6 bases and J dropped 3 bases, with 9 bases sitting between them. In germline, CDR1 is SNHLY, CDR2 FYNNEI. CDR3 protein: CASRAESNQPQHF. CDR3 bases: TGTGCCAGCAGGGCTGAATCCAATCAGCCCCAGCATTTT.

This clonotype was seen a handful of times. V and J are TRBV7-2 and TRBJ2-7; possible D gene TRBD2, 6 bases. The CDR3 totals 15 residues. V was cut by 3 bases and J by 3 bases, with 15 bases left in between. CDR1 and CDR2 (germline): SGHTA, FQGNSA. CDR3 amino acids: CASSFKLAGLYEQYF. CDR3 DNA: TGTGCCAGCAGCTTTAAACTAGCTGGACTCTACGAGCAGTACTTC.